The T cell receptor beta chain described here comes from a study of blood T cell repertoires in COVID-19. Background on the study: Sites in the United States, Italy and Spain provided acute and convalescent COVID-19 samples. T cells, B-cell-depleted T cells, or PBMCs provided the cDNA or gDNA that served as material.

Germline V gene data show CDR1 as LGHDT and CDR2 as YNNKEL (reference sequence). V lost 4 bases to trimming and J lost 4 bases; unmatched junction nucleotides: 13. The CDR3 is 18 amino acids. Clones were read by immunoSEQ multiplex PCR, and TCRdb kept only the in-frame ones, dropping some. The sample has about 160,000 clones; about 90% are singletons. The rearrangement joins TRBV3-1 (or the pseudogene TRBV3-2) to TRBJ1-5; 10 positions agree with TRBD1. This sequence was found in a man aged 30 to 39 with COVID-19, enrolled during active disease. Source material: peripheral blood. The CDR3 DNA is TGTGCCAGCAGCCCGTATATGACAGGGGGCAAGTCAAATCAGCCCCAGCATTTT. The encoded protein is CASSPYMTGGKSNQPQHF.